Below are 8 T cell receptor beta chains sequenced from a single sample in a study of regulatory T cells in long-lasting Graves disease. The time point: newly diagnosed GD, antithyroid drugs for less than 3 months. Generation of the TCR library employed RNA extracted from PBMCs. Both iRepertoire HTBI primers and Arm-PCR of CDR3 regions were used to build the TCR beta libraries. TCRdb independently ran MiXCR on the multiplex PCR reads; one entry per CDR3 protein. The table records approximately 350,000 distinct CDR3 sequences, about 10% of them present only once. These data were also reused for a study on T cells in Graves' hyperthyroidism and ophthalmopathy.

The sample consisted of peripheral blood mononuclear cells (PBMCs), taken at new diagnosis, from a patient treated with antithyroid drugs. These receptors all stem from a woman between 18 and 29 years old with Graves disease.

This clonotype was seen more than once but under ten times. The chain combines TRBV7-2 with TRBJ2-4; D tentatively reads TRBD1 or TRBD2 (5 bases each). Between the trimmed V and J ends, which lost 3 bases and 6 bases, there was a span of 12 bases. Germline CDR1 SGHTA, CDR2 FQGNSA. The CDR3 is 14 residues long. The CDR3 here is CASSFEGSPNIQYF. The CDR3 DNA sequence: TGTGCCAGCAGCTTTGAGGGGTCTCCAAACATTCAGTACTTC.

The table lists this clonotype with many counts. The chain employs TRBV2 and TRBJ2-2; tentative D call: TRBD1 (7 bases). This CDR3 contains 17 residues. The germline V gene has CDR1 SNHLY and CDR2 FYNNEI. The V and J ends lost 2 bases and 3 bases respectively, with 16 bases between them. CDR3 nucleotide sequence: TGTGCCAGCAGTGAACCCCGGGGGACAGCCTACACCGGGGAGCTGTTTTTT. It is translated as CASSEPRGTAYTGELFF.

A word on this clonotype: Possible read error: a much larger clone is one base away. The chain joins TRBV12-3 or TRBV12-4 to TRBJ2-5; TRBD2 is a possible D gene (6 bases). V lost 5 bases and J lost 11, with 18 bases in between. The CDR3 contains 13 residues. CDR3 bases: TGTGCCAGCAGTGGTGATTGGGGGGACCGTCAGTACTTC. This sequence encodes CASSGDWGDRQYF.

This chain uses TRBV7-9 with TRBJ2-1, with TRBD2 matching 9 bases. V lost 5 bases, J lost 3 bases, and 20 bases stayed unmatched. The CDR3 contains 20 residues. Germline V gives CDR1 SEHNR, CDR2 FQNEAQ (reference sequence). CDR3 in amino acids: CASSRGYGGRREGRYNEQFF. CDR3 in DNA: TGTGCCAGCAGCCGGGGATATGGGGGCCGGCGGGAGGGCCGCTACAATGAGCAGTTCTTC.

This clonotype was seen repeatedly, ten times or more. V usage is TRBV24-1 and J usage is TRBJ2-7; a weak D match, TRBD2 (5 bases). CDR3 length equals 12 residues. V lost 0 bases, J lost 10 bases, and 9 bases lay in between. The germline gives CDR1 KGHDR, CDR2 SFDVKD. CDR3 amino acids: CATSDLRGRQYF. The CDR3 DNA follows: TGTGCCACCAGTGATTTGCGGGGTCGTCAGTACTTC.

A remark on this clonotype: This probably arose from a read error, given a far larger clone one base away. This chain uses TRBV11-2 with TRBJ1-5; D is unclear. CDR1 and CDR2 from the germline V gene are SGHAT and FQNNGV. Trimming removed 4 bases at V and 3 bases at J, with 7 bases between. The CDR3 is 13 residues long. The CDR3 reads CASSSAVNQPQHF. CDR3 DNA: TGTGCCAGCAGCTCGGCAGTCAATCAGCCCCAGCATTTT.

This clonotype was seen ten or more times. The chain links TRBV2 to TRBJ1-5; D uncertain. This CDR3 has 16 amino acids. Germline CDR1 reads SNHLY; CDR2 reads FYNNEI. The V end lost 0 bases, the J end lost 1 base, and 10 bases lay between the germline ends. This CDR3 is CASSEALSGSNQPQHF. The CDR3 DNA reads TGTGCCAGCAGTGAAGCGCTTTCGGGAAGCAATCAGCCCCAGCATTTT.

This clonotype has ten or more counts. The CDR3 region is CASSSSDPIRRYGYTF. For the CDR3, the DNA is TGTGCCAGCAGCTCTTCGGACCCAATCCGTCGCTATGGCTACACCTTC. This rearrangement joins TRBV7-9 to TRBJ1-2; D not resolved. CDR3 length: 16 amino acids. Germline values: CDR1 SEHNR, CDR2 FQNEAQ (reference sequence). Trimming cost V 4 bases and J 4 bases, with 19 bases left between them.